This TCR beta chain comes out of a study of OX40 agonist ivuxolimab in advanced cancers. Study overall: Every 2 weeks, ivuxolimab was infused into the patients intravenously at between 0.01 and 10 mg/kg.

The V and J ends lost 7 bases and 6 bases, in that order; junction bases with no gene match: 12. This CDR3 is built from 15 residues. CDR1 and CDR2 from the germline V gene are LNHDA and SQIVND (reference sequence). Patients had blood sampled at baseline and again on cycle 4 day 1 and cycle 7 day 1. Findings of the study overall: The study found that CD8+ T cells averaged more expanded clones than CD4+.

This table comes from immunoSEQ multiplex PCR, and its TCRdb copy is limited to in-frame clones, with some not included. The table has 85,000 to 95,000 clones, 91% seen once. Concerning this clone itself: Its antigen is currently unknown.

The chain carries TRBV19 and TRBJ1-5, with TRBD1 matching 7 bases. The clonotype originates from an adult with an advanced solid tumor such as melanoma, head and neck, liver or kidney cancer. This material consisted of CD4+ or CD8+ T cells sorted from blood, taken in a trial of the OX40 agonist ivuxolimab. CDR3 sequence: CASTRTGSMGQPQHF. In nucleotides, the CDR3 is TGTGCCAGTACCCGGACAGGTTCTATGGGTCAGCCCCAGCATTTT.